Shown below are 9 T cell receptor beta chains from a single sample sequenced in a study of cytomegalovirus exposure and HLA in healthy donors. The PCR had 60 Vbeta and 13 Jbeta primers. Sequencing was performed with immunoSEQ multiplex PCR; in TCRdb, only in-frame clones are kept and a portion is missing. The sample has 150,000 to 200,000 clones; around 80% are singletons. Sequenced input: PBMCs. Every receptor here comes from a woman aged 45-59 years in good health and CMV-seropositive.

A single count supports this clone. The rearrangement joins TRBV5-1 to TRBJ2-2; 8 bases are shared with TRBD2. V lost 5 bases to trimming and J lost 3 bases; unmatched junction nucleotides: 6. Looked up from germline, CDR1 is SGHRS and CDR2 is YFSETQ. CDR3 length: 15 amino acids. The CDR3: CASRNSGGYTGELFF. DNA for the CDR3: TGCGCCAGCAGAAACTCGGGAGGGTACACCGGGGAGCTGTTTTTT.

This clone was seen just once. The V gene is TRBV27, the J gene TRBJ2-1, with TRBD2 matching 7 bases. The CDR3 has 15 amino acids. CDR1 MNHEY and CDR2 SMNVEV come from the germline V gene (reference sequence). V trimming: 6 bases; J trimming: 1 base; junction bases outside the gene matches: 6. The CDR3 spells CASSRTGGSYNEQFF. CDR3 nucleotides: TGTGCCAGCAGCAGAACGGGGGGATCCTACAATGAGCAGTTCTTC.

The chain combines TRBV25-1 with TRBJ2-4, with 10 bases fitting TRBD1. Trimming cost V 1 base and J 4 bases; bases outside gene matches: 4. CDR3 length equals 16 residues. The germline V gene encodes CDR1 MGHDK and CDR2 SYGVNS. CDR3: CASSESRDRGKNIQYF. Here the CDR3 DNA reads TGTGCCAGCAGTGAATCACGGGACAGGGGTAAAAACATTCAGTACTTC.

This clone was observed a handful of times. The rearrangement links TRBV5-4 to TRBJ2-5; tentatively, D is TRBD1 (7 bases). The CDR3 runs 15 residues. The germline V gene has CDR1 SGHNT and CDR2 YYREEE (reference sequence). Between the trimmed V and J ends, which lost 5 bases and 3 bases, there was a span of 17 bases. The CDR3 region has the DNA TGTGCCAGCAGAGGGGGCGGGGTAGGCGAAGAGACCCAGTACTTC. It yields the protein CASRGGGVGEETQYF. Full variable domain (rest looked up from reference TRBV5-4 and TRBJ2-5): ETGVTQSPTHLIKTRGQQVTLRCSSQSGHNTVSWYQQALGQGPQFIFQYYREEENGRGNFPPRFSGLQFPNYSSELNVNALELDDSALYLCASRGGGVGEETQYFGPGTRLLVL.

The chain uses TRBV19 and TRBJ2-7; D is possibly TRBD1 (8 bases). The CDR3 runs 14 residues. V lost 6 bases and J 2 bases, leaving 14 bases between the germline ends. Germline V CDR1 and CDR2: LNHDA, SQIVND (reference sequence). The CDR3, as DNA: TGTGCCAGTAGCCTACAGGGGGGGCCCTACGAGCAGTACTTC. Its translation: CASSLQGGPYEQYF.

The J gene is TRBJ2-5, the V gene TRBV5-1; TRBD2 agrees at 11 bases. This CDR3 is 16 amino acids long. The ends lost 0 bases at V and 1 base at J; junction bases unmatched: 2. Per the germline V gene, CDR1 is SGHRS and CDR2 is YFSETQ. DNA for the CDR3: TGCGCCAGCAGCTTGGAACTAGCGGGGGCCCAAGAGACCCAGTACTTC. Translating gives CASSLELAGAQETQYF.

The V and J genes are TRBV25-1 and TRBJ2-1; TRBD2 matches at 9 bases. The CDR3 sequence is 15 residues long. After removal of 5 bases from V and 4 bases from J, the junction contained 6 bases not matched to a gene. Germline V gene sequence: CDR1 MGHDK, CDR2 SYGVNS. In nucleotides, the CDR3 is TGTGCCAGCAGTCCTAGCGGGGTGCCTTACAATGAGCAGTTCTTC. Translated, it gives CASSPSGVPYNEQFF.

CDR3: CASSYAGVAFF. The CDR3 DNA reads TGTGCCAGCAGTTACGCGGGAGTTGCTTTCTTT. The chain combines TRBV6-5 with TRBJ1-1; unclear D gene. Trimming shortened V by 2 bases and J by 11 bases, and 9 bases separated the two germline ends. The germline CDR1 and CDR2 sequences are MNHEY and SVGAGI. This CDR3 comprises 11 residues.

This sequence joins TRBV10-3 and TRBJ1-3; 9 positions match TRBD1. The CDR3 is 15 amino acids. Germline V gene data show CDR1 as ENHRY and CDR2 as SYGVKD. Trimming removed 7 bases from V and 2 bases from J; junction bases left unmatched: 6. CDR3 in DNA: TGTGCCATCACCGCCGGGACAGGGACTGGAAACACCATATATTTT. The encoded protein is CAITAGTGTGNTIYF.